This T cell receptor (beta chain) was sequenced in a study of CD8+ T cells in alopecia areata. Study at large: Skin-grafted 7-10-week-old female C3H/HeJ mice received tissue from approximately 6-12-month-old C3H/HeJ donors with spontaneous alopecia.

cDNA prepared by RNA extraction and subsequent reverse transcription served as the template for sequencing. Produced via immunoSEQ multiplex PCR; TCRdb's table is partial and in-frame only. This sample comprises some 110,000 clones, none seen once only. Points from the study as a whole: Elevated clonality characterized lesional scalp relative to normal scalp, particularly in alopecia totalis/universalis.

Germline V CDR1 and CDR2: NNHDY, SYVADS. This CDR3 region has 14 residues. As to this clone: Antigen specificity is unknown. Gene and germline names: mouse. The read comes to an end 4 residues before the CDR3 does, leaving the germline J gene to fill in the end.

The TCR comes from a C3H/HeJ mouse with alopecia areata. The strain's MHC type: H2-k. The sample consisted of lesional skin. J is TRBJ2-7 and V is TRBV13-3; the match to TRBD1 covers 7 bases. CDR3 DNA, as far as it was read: TGTGCCAGCAGCCCTCCCGGGACAGCTTAT. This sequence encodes CASSPPGTAY. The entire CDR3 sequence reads CASSPPGTAYEQYF.